The entry below gives a single T cell receptor (beta chain) sequence along with its context. Antigen specificity is unknown. The data originate from a study of Graves' ophthalmopathy and Graves' hyperthyroidism. Study-wide background: The study drew peripheral blood at initial diagnosis, before any treatment.

Whole-study results and caveats: Blood shared most expanded thyroid clonotypes above 0.001 frequency.

Under 3 months in duration, the ophthalmopathy in affected donors had moderate-to-severe activity, CAS ≥3 and NOSPECS ≥4. The CDR3 sequence is 14 residues long. The germline V and J ends were trimmed by 4 bases and 5 bases, with 12 bases remaining between them. The germline V gene encodes CDR1 SGHNT and CDR2 YENEEA. RNA transcripts served as template for amplifying TCR beta CDR3 sequences. The workflow started with a first-round RT-PCR run with HTBI primers and then moved on to a second-round multiplex PCR. TCRdb reanalysed the multiplex PCR reads using MiXCR and keeps one entry per CDR3 protein. This sample has about 740,000 distinct CDR3 sequences, with 40% found just once.

The sequenced sample was peripheral blood. The source of this sequence is an adult man with Graves' ophthalmopathy. This chain joins TRBV11-3 and TRBJ1-5; the D gene is possibly TRBD1 (6 bases). Here the CDR3 DNA reads TGTGCCAGCAGCTCTACAGGGAAGGATCAGCCCCAGCATTTT. It is translated as CASSSTGKDQPQHF.